This paragraph covers one T cell receptor (beta chain) sequence. The antigen remains undetermined. V lost 3 bases to trimming and J lost 7 bases; unmatched junction nucleotides: 6. The CDR3 totals 16 residues. CDR1 and CDR2 (germline): LNHDA, SQIVND (reference sequence). This specimen comes from a study of cytomegalovirus exposure and HLA in healthy donors. Study-wide context: An earlier analysis identified some 110 million unique TCR beta sequences in approximately 170 million T cells. Study-wide points: Some 17,000 TCR beta sequences were associated with HLA alleles at 0.05 false discovery rate in a later analysis. Presence/absence analyses assumed roughly uniform sequencing depth across donors, which may not hold.

13 Jbeta primers and 60 Vbeta primers were used for the PCR. Data came from immunoSEQ multiplex PCR; TCRdb stores just in-frame clones and leaves some out. The repertoire holds approximately 110,000 clones, with 75% to 80% as singletons. The chain is built from TRBV19 and TRBJ2-1; 13 bases are shared with TRBD2. The source of this sequence is a man aged 40-50 years in good health and CMV-seronegative. Sequenced sample: PBMCs. The DNA of the CDR3 is TGTGCCAGTAGTATGATAGGACTAGCGGGAGAGAATGAGCAGTTCTTC. Protein: CASSMIGLAGENEQFF.